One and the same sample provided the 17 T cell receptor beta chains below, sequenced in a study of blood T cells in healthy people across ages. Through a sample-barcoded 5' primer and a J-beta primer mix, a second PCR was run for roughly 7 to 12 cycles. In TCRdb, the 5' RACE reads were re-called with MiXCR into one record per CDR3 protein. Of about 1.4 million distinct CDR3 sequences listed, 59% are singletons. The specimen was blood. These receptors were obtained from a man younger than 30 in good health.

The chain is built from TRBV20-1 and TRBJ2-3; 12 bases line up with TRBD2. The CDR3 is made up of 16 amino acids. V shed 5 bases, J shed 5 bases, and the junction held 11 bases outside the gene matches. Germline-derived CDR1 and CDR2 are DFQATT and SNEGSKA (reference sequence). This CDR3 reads CSAGARLAGVVDTQYF. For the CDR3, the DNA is TGCAGTGCTGGAGCCCGACTAGCGGGGGTTGTAGATACGCAGTATTTT.

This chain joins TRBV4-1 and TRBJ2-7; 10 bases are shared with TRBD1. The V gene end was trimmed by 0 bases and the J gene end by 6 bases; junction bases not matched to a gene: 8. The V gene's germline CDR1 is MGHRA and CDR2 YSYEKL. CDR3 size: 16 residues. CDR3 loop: CASSQDGGQGSSEQYF. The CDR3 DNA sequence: TGCGCCAGCAGCCAAGATGGGGGACAGGGGAGCTCCGAGCAGTACTTC.

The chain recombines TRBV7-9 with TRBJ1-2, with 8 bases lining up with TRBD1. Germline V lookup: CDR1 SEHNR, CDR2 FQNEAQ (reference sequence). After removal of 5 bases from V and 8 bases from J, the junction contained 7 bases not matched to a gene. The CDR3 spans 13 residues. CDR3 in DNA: TGTGCCAGCAGCGCAGGGGGCGCGCACGGCTACACCTTC. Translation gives CASSAGGAHGYTF.

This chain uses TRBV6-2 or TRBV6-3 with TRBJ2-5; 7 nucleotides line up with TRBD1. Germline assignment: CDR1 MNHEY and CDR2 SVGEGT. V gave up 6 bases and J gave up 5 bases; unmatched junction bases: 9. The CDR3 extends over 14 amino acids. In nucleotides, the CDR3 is TGTGCCAGCAGCCAGCGGTTCAGGGGGGAGACCCAGTACTTC. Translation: CASSQRFRGETQYF.

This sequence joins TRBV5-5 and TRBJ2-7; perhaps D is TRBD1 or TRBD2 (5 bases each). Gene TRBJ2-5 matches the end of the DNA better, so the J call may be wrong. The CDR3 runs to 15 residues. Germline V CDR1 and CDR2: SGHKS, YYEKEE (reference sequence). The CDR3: CASSGPGTLGETQYF. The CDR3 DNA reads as TGTGCCAGCAGCGGGCCCGGGACCCTCGGCGAGACCCAGTACTTC.

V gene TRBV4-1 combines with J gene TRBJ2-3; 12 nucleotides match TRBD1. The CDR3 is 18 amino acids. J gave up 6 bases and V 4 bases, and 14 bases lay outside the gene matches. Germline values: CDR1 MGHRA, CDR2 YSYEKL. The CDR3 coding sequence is TGCGCCAGCAGCCCCATTCTACCGGGACAGGGGGCAGGGGATACGCAGTATTTT. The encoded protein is CASSPILPGQGAGDTQYF.

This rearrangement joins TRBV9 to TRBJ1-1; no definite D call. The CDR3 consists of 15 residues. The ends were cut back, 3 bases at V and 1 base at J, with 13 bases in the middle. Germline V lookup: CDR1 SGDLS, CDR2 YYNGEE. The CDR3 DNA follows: TGTGCCAGCAGCGCCCCGGCAGGCGCGAACACTGAAGCTTTCTTT. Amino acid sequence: CASSAPAGANTEAFF.

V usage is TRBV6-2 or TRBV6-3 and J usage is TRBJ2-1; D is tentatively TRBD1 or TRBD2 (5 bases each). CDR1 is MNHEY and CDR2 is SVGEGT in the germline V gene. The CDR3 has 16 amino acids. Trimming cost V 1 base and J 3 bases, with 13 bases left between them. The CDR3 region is CASSYFSVGGYNEQFF. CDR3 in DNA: TGTGCCAGCAGTTACTTCTCAGTTGGGGGCTACAATGAGCAGTTCTTC.

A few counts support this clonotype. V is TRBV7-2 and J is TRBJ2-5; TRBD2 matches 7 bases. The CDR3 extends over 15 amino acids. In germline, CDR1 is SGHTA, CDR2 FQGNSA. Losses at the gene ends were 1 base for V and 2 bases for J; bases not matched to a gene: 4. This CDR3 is CASSLGGREQETQYF. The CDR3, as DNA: TGTGCCAGCAGCTTAGGCGGGAGAGAGCAAGAGACCCAGTACTTC.

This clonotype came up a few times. For the CDR3, the DNA is TGCAGCGTTGTTGAGTTAGCTGAGACCCAGTACTTC. Its translation: CSVVELAETQYF. This chain connects TRBV29-1 to TRBJ2-5; D ambiguous. The CDR3 is made up of 12 amino acids. Germline-derived CDR1 and CDR2 are SQVTM and ANQGSEA. Trimming stripped 4 bases from V and 5 bases from J, with 11 bases between.

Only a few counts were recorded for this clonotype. The DNA of the CDR3 is TGTGCCAGCAGCCCTCAAGCGGGGGAACAAGAGACCCAGTACTTC. Translation gives CASSPQAGEQETQYF. The J gene is TRBJ2-5, the V gene TRBV4-2; 8 bases fit TRBD2. Per germline, CDR1 LGHNA and CDR2 YNFKEQ. This CDR3 is built from 15 residues. After removal of 4 bases from V and 2 bases from J, the junction contained 6 bases not matched to a gene.

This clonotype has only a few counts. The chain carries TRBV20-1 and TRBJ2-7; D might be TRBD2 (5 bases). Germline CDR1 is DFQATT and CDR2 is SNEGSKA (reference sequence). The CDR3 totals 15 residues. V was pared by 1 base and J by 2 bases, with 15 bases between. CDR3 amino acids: CSARGMKDSPYEQYF. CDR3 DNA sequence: TGCAGTGCTAGAGGAATGAAGGACTCACCCTACGAGCAGTACTTC.

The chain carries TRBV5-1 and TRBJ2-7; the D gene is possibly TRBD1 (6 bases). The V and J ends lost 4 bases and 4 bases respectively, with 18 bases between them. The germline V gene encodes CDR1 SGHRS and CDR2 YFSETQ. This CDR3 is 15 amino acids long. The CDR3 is CASSGGTGLDYEQYF. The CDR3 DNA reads TGCGCCAGCAGCGGAGGTACAGGGTTGGATTACGAGCAGTACTTC.

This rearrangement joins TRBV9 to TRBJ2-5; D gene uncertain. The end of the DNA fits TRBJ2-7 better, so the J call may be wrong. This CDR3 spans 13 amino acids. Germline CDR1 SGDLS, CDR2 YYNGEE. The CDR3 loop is CASSFSIGYEQYF. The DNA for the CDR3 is TGTGCCAGCAGCTTTAGTATCGGGTACGAGCAGTACTTC.

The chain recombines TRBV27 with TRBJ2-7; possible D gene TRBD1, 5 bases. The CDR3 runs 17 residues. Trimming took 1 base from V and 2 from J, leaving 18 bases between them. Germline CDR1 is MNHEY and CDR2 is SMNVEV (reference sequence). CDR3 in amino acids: CASSLYPPNRRPYEQYF. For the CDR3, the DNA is TGTGCCAGCAGTTTATATCCCCCGAACAGGAGACCCTACGAGCAGTACTTC.

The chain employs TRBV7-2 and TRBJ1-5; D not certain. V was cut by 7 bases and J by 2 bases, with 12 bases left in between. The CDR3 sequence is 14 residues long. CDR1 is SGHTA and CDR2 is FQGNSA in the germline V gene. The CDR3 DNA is TGTGCCAGCACCTGGGCGGCGGGCAATCAGCCCCAGCATTTT. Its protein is CASTWAAGNQPQHF.

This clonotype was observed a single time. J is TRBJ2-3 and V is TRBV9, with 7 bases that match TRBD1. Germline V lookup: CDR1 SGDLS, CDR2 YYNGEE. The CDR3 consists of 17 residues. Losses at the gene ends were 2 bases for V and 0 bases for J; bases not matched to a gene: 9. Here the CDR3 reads CASSVDPGQRSTDTQYF. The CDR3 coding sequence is TGTGCCAGCAGCGTTGACCCGGGACAGCGCAGCACAGATACGCAGTATTTT. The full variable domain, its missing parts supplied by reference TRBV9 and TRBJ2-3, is DSGVTQTPKHLITATGQRVTLRCSPRSGDLSVYWYQQSLDQGLQFLIQYYNGEERAKGNILERFSAQQFPDLHSELNLSSLELGDSALYFCASSVDPGQRSTDTQYFGPGTRLTVL.